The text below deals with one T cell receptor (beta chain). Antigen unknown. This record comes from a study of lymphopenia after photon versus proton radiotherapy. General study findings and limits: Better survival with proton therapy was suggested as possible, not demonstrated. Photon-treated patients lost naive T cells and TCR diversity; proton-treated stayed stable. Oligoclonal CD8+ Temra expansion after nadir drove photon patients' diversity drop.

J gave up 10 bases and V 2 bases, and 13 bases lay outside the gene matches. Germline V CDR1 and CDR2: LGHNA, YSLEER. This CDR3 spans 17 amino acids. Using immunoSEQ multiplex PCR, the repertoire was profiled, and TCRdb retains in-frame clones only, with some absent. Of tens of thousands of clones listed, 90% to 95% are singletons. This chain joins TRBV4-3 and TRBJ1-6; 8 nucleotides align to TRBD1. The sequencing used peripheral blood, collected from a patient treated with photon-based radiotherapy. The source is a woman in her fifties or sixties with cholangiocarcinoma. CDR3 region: CASSQHRRDRSLSPLHF. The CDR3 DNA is TGCGCCAGCAGCCAACATAGGAGGGACAGGTCTTTATCACCCCTCCACTTT.